The clone carrying this T cell receptor beta chain was seen many times. Its antigen is not identified. The read falls 3 residues short of the CDR3 end, and the missing part is taken from the germline J gene. These data come from a study of T cell clonality in common variable immunodeficiency. The trim removed 2 bases at V and 1 base at J, leaving 5 bases unmatched. Germline CDR1 MNHEY, CDR2 SVGEGT. The CDR3 is made up of 16 amino acids. Control and CVID samples contributed equal amounts of genomic DNA. Sequencing used immunoSEQ multiplex PCR; TCRdb keeps in-frame clones, though not all of them. The repertoire consists of about 34,000 clones, none detected only once. Points from the study as a whole: Common variable immunodeficiency TCR beta sequences reportedly had fewer deletions and N-nucleotide insertions.

This clonotype was obtained from a human donor with common variable immunodeficiency. The rearrangement joins TRBV6-2 or TRBV6-3 to TRBJ2-3, with TRBD2 matching over 8 bases. Sequencing was carried out using peripheral blood mononuclear cells. CDR3: CASSYLSRGGTDTQYF. CDR3 DNA, as far as it was read: TGTGCCAGCAGTTACCTCTCGCGGGGGGGCACAGATACG.